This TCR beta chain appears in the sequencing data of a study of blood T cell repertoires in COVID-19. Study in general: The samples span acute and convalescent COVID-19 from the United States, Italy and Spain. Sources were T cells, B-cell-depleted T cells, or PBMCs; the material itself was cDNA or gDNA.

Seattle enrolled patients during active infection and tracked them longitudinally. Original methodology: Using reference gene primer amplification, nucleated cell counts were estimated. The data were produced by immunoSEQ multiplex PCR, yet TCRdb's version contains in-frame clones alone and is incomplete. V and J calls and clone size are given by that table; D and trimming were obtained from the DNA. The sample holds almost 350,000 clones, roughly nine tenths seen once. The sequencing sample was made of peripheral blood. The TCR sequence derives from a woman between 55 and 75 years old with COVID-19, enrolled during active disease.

CDR3 DNA: TGTGCCAGCAGAGGGGGGGTCTACGAGCAGTACTTC. Translated: CASRGGVYEQYF. J is TRBJ2-7 and V is TRBV28; weak D call: TRBD2 (7 bases). The CDR3 has 12 amino acids. Germline V gene lookup returns CDR1 MDHEN and CDR2 SYDVKM. V lost 6 bases to trimming and J lost 3 bases, with 9 bases between them. The full variable domain, completed using reference TRBV28 and TRBJ2-7, is DVKVTQSSRYLVKRTGEKVFLECVQDMDHENMFWYRQDPGLGLRLIYFSYDVKMKEKGDIPEGYSVSREKKERFSLILESASTNQTSMYLCASRGGVYEQYFGPGTRLTVT.